Presented here are 32 T cell receptor beta chains from one specimen sequenced in a study of blood T cell repertoires in COVID-19. Only in-frame clones appear in the TCRdb table, and some are missing; sequencing was by immunoSEQ multiplex PCR. Of hundreds of thousands of clones listed, 75% to 90% were seen once; the top ten hold 1.4% to 1.5%. The sample consisted of peripheral blood. These receptors all come from a woman aged 30 to 39 with active or convalescent COVID-19.

The rearrangement joins TRBV11-2 to TRBJ2-7; the match to TRBD2 covers 7 bases. The germline V gene has CDR1 SGHAT and CDR2 FQNNGV. The CDR3 contains 14 residues. Trimming at V came to 6 bases and at J to 2 bases, leaving 7 bases not matched to a gene. In DNA, the CDR3 is TGTGCCAGCAGGCCGGGGGGACGCACCTACGAGCAGTACTTC. Translation gives CASRPGGRTYEQYF.

This CDR3 reads CATSRAGGGHTDTQYF. DNA of the CDR3: TGTGCCACCAGCAGAGCGGGGGGGGGCCACACAGATACGCAGTATTTT. The chain has TRBV15 and TRBJ2-3, with 8 nucleotides matching TRBD2. This CDR3 is built from 16 residues. Germline CDR1 and CDR2: LNHNV and YYDKDF (reference sequence). The J segment lost 2 bases and the V segment lost 1 base, leaving 5 bases of the junction unmatched.

This clone was picked up one time. J is TRBJ1-1 and V is TRBV6-5; 7 bases are a match to TRBD1. The J segment lost 8 bases and the V segment lost 5 bases, leaving 8 bases of the junction unmatched. This CDR3 spans 13 amino acids. Germline loops: CDR1 MNHEY, CDR2 SVGAGI. The CDR3 reads CASSKRTGDEAFF. The CDR3 coding sequence is TGTGCCAGCAGTAAGAGGACAGGCGACGAAGCTTTCTTT.

The chain has TRBV7-9 and TRBJ1-1, with D possibly TRBD1 on 6 matching bases. V dropped 4 bases and J dropped 4 bases, with 10 bases sitting between them. CDR1 is SEHNR, CDR2 FQNEAQ, per germline (reference sequence). CDR3 length: 13 amino acids. The CDR3 DNA is TGTGCCAGCAGCTCGAGGGGGGGCACTGAAGCTTTCTTT. Protein: CASSSRGGTEAFF.

The count of this clone is one. V and J are TRBV5-1 and TRBJ2-3, with D possibly TRBD2 on 6 matching bases. Trimming removed 4 bases at V and 1 base at J, with 10 bases between. The CDR3 length is 14 residues. The germline gives CDR1 SGHRS, CDR2 YFSETQ. CDR3 DNA: TGCGCCAGCAGCCCCCGACTAGGCACAGATACGCAGTATTTT. This encodes CASSPRLGTDTQYF. The whole variable domain, filled in from reference TRBV5-1 and TRBJ2-3, reads KAGVTQTPRYLIKTRGQQVTLSCSPISGHRSVSWYQQTPGQGLQFLFEYFSETQRNKGNFPGRFSGRQFSNSRSEMNVSTLELGDSALYLCASSPRLGTDTQYFGPGTRLTVL.

This sequence joins TRBV6-5 and TRBJ2-3, with 8 bases lining up with TRBD2. The V gene end was trimmed by 6 bases and the J gene end by 0 bases; junction bases not matched to a gene: 2. This CDR3 contains 14 residues. The germline gives CDR1 MNHEY, CDR2 SVGAGI. For the CDR3, the DNA is TGTGCCAGCAGAGCGGGAGTGAGCACAGATACGCAGTATTTT. Protein product: CASRAGVSTDTQYF.

This sequence joins TRBV4-1 and TRBJ2-7; 12 nucleotides match TRBD1. The CDR3 is made up of 16 amino acids. Germline V gene sequence: CDR1 MGHRA, CDR2 YSYEKL. The junction had 5 bases not matched to a gene; V was cut back by 1 base and J by 4 bases. The CDR3 is CASSQAGQGASYEQYF. The CDR3 DNA reads as TGCGCCAGCAGCCAAGCGGGACAGGGGGCGAGTTACGAGCAGTACTTC.

The chain joins TRBV4-1 to TRBJ2-5; TRBD2 agrees at 11 bases. Trimming removed 3 bases from V and 0 bases from J; junction bases left unmatched: 3. The CDR3 is made up of 16 amino acids. The germline V gene has CDR1 MGHRA and CDR2 YSYEKL. CDR3 loop: CASSQGTSGHQETQYF. For the CDR3, the DNA is TGCGCCAGCAGCCAGGGGACTAGCGGACACCAAGAGACCCAGTACTTC.

The rearrangement joins TRBV11-2 to TRBJ1-5, with TRBD1 as a possible D gene (5 bases). CDR1 and CDR2 from the germline V gene are SGHAT and FQNNGV. V was shortened by 2 bases and J by 2 bases, with 10 bases between the two germline ends. This CDR3 region has 15 residues. CDR3 amino acids: CASSLNWGGNQPQHF. The CDR3, as DNA: TGTGCCAGCAGCTTAAATTGGGGGGGCAATCAGCCCCAGCATTTT.

This chain uses TRBV5-6 with TRBJ1-5; 7 nucleotides align to TRBD1. This CDR3 has 14 residues. V trimming: 4 bases; J trimming: 3 bases; junction bases outside the gene matches: 4. Germline-derived CDR1 and CDR2 are SGHDT and YYEEEE. CDR3 bases: TGTGCCAGCAGCCGGGGACAGAACAATCAGCCCCAGCATTTT. Protein: CASSRGQNNQPQHF.

The chain recombines TRBV27 with TRBJ1-2; tentative D call: TRBD1 (6 bases). The V gene's germline CDR1 is MNHEY and CDR2 SMNVEV (reference sequence). V dropped 3 bases and J dropped 14 bases, with 19 bases sitting between them. The CDR3 runs to 13 residues. The DNA of the CDR3 is TGTGCCAGCAGTTTCAACCGCGGGGGCGCCTCTACCTTC. It specifies CASSFNRGGASTF.

V is TRBV2 and J is TRBJ2-7; maybe TRBD1 (5 bases). Germline V lookup: CDR1 SNHLY, CDR2 FYNNEI. Trimming pared 6 bases from V and 4 bases from J, leaving 19 bases between. CDR3 size: 15 residues. The CDR3, as DNA: TGTGCCAGCAGCCCCAACTCAGGGAAGTCTTACGAGCAGTACTTC. Encoded protein: CASSPNSGKSYEQYF.

This clone was seen more than once but under ten times. The rearrangement links TRBV27 to TRBJ2-1, with D perhaps matching TRBD2 (5 bases). The CDR3 runs to 15 residues. The germline CDR1 and CDR2 sequences are MNHEY and SMNVEV (reference sequence). V was pared by 2 bases and J by 4 bases, with 12 bases between. The chain's CDR3 is CASSLGGSKYNEQFF. The CDR3 DNA is TGTGCCAGCAGTTTAGGTGGGAGTAAGTACAATGAGCAGTTCTTC.

The rearrangement links TRBV30 to TRBJ1-5; D unclear. The V and J ends lost 0 bases and 3 bases respectively, with 6 bases between them. The CDR3 has 13 amino acids. Germline-derived CDR1 and CDR2 are GTSNPN and SVGIG (reference sequence). The CDR3 here is CAWSVHVNQPQHF. For the CDR3, the DNA is TGTGCCTGGAGTGTACATGTCAATCAGCCCCAGCATTTT.

This sequence joins TRBV4-1 and TRBJ2-5; D is possibly TRBD2 (5 bases). The V gene's germline CDR1 is MGHRA and CDR2 YSYEKL. This CDR3 is 14 amino acids long. Trimming cost V 2 bases and J 2 bases, with 9 bases left between them. The CDR3 region has the DNA TGCGCCAGCAGCCAAAACCGGGAACAAGAGACCCAGTACTTC. Encoded protein: CASSQNREQETQYF.

Points on this clone: This sample includes further DNA sequences coding for the same CDR3. The chain carries TRBV2 and TRBJ2-7; no clear D gene. The CDR3 consists of 11 residues. The V gene's germline CDR1 is SNHLY and CDR2 FYNNEI. Deletions cut 5 bases from V and 4 bases from J, with 6 bases between. CDR3 DNA: TGTGCCAGCAGTCTCCAGTACGAGCAGTACTTC. It translates to CASSLQYEQYF.

V usage is TRBV30 and J usage is TRBJ2-5, with a possible D match to TRBD1 (6 bases). Trimming removed 2 bases from V and 3 bases from J, with 10 bases in between. CDR1 and CDR2 from the germline V gene are GTSNPN and SVGIG (reference sequence). This CDR3 is built from 13 residues. The CDR3 is CAWSTGTEETQYF. The CDR3 nucleotides are TGTGCCTGGAGTACAGGGACGGAAGAGACCCAGTACTTC.

The rearrangement joins TRBV29-1 to TRBJ2-1; possibly TRBD2 for D (7 bases). The CDR3 is 14 amino acids. Germline CDR1 and CDR2: SQVTM and ANQGSEA. V was shortened by 1 base and J by 8 bases, with 15 bases between the two germline ends. The CDR3 reads CSVEAVLGGDEQFF. In DNA form, the CDR3 reads TGCAGCGTTGAAGCGGTCCTAGGGGGGGATGAGCAGTTCTTC.

J is TRBJ2-1 and V is TRBV9; 9 nucleotides match TRBD1. The CDR3 loop spans 16 amino acids. Per the germline V gene, CDR1 is SGDLS and CDR2 is YYNGEE. Unmatched junction bases numbered 4, after V lost 3 bases and J lost 0 bases. Here the CDR3 reads CASSAGGQGSYNEQFF. The CDR3 nucleotides read TGTGCCAGCAGCGCGGGGGGACAGGGCTCCTACAATGAGCAGTTCTTC.

V is TRBV18 and J is TRBJ1-1; 7 positions match TRBD1. Germline assignment: CDR1 KGHSH and CDR2 LQKENI. The CDR3 covers 16 residues. Trimming at V came to 2 bases and at J to 0 bases, leaving 6 bases not matched to a gene. CDR3 coding DNA: TGTGCCAGCTCACCAGGACAGGCCGGGGTGAACACTGAAGCTTTCTTT. This gives the protein CASSPGQAGVNTEAFF. The whole variable domain, remainder taken from reference TRBV18 and TRBJ1-1, is NAGVMQNPRHLVRRRGQEARLRCSPMKGHSHVYWYRQLPEEGLKFMVYLQKENIIDESGMPKERFSAEFPKEGPSILRIQQVVRGDSAAYFCASSPGQAGVNTEAFFGQGTRLTVV.

This sequence joins TRBV12-3 or TRBV12-4 and TRBJ2-1, with D unresolved. The V and J ends lost 3 bases and 8 bases respectively, with 8 bases between them. The CDR3 covers 12 residues. For the CDR3, the DNA is TGTGCCAGCAGTTTTGCCGGGTATGAGCAGTTCTTC. Translating gives CASSFAGYEQFF.

The CDR3 loop reads CASSLLGGAGELFF. The CDR3 bases are TGTGCCAGCAGCTTGCTGGGGGGGGCCGGGGAGCTGTTTTTT. The chain links TRBV5-5 to TRBJ2-2; 7 positions match TRBD2. The CDR3 is 14 residues long. The V gene's germline CDR1 is SGHKS and CDR2 YYEKEE (reference sequence). Trimming removed 1 base from V and 6 bases from J; junction bases left unmatched: 3.

V and J are TRBV18 and TRBJ1-3; no clear D. Per germline, CDR1 KGHSH and CDR2 LQKENI. The CDR3 spans 14 residues. Trimming shortened V by 2 bases and J by 1 base, and 6 bases separated the two germline ends. CDR3 region: CASSPAGSGNTIYF. The CDR3 region has the DNA TGTGCCAGCTCACCAGCCGGGTCTGGAAACACCATATATTTT.

The rearrangement links TRBV6-1 to TRBJ1-5; D is possibly TRBD1 (6 bases). The CDR3 has 16 residues. The V end lost 2 bases, the J end lost 0 bases, and 11 bases lay between the germline ends. CDR1 and CDR2 (germline): MNHNS, SASEGT. The CDR3 here is CASSEWETGSNQPQHF. As DNA, the CDR3 is TGTGCCAGCAGTGAATGGGAGACAGGTAGCAATCAGCCCCAGCATTTT.

J is TRBJ2-1 and V is TRBV5-4, with 9 positions matching TRBD2. The V and J ends lost 0 bases and 10 bases, in that order; junction bases with no gene match: 5. This CDR3 contains 14 residues. Per germline, CDR1 SGHNT and CDR2 YYREEE (reference sequence). CDR3 residues: CASSLGLAAPEQFF. CDR3 coding DNA: TGTGCCAGCAGCTTGGGACTAGCGGCCCCAGAGCAGTTCTTC.

V is TRBV30 and J is TRBJ2-1, with 8 bases identical to TRBD2. The CDR3 is made up of 16 amino acids. From germline, CDR1 is GTSNPN and CDR2 SVGIG (reference sequence). The ends lost 1 base at V and 0 bases at J; junction bases unmatched: 5. Here the CDR3 reads CAWSDYSGTSYNEQFF. The CDR3, as DNA: TGTGCCTGGAGTGACTATAGCGGGACCTCCTACAATGAGCAGTTCTTC.

In this sample, this clone turned up once. The CDR3 reads CASSLGDSAEQYF. CDR3 sequence (DNA): TGTGCCAGCAGCTTAGGGGACTCGGCTGAGCAGTACTTC. The V gene is TRBV7-2, the J gene TRBJ2-7, with D possibly matching TRBD2 (6 bases). Germline CDR1 reads SGHTA; CDR2 reads FQGNSA. With 1 base removed from V and 7 bases from J, the gap between germline ends came to 11 bases. There are 13 residues in the CDR3.

The chain recombines TRBV27 with TRBJ2-1; perhaps TRBD2 as D (5 bases). The CDR3 is 13 residues long. Germline assignment: CDR1 MNHEY and CDR2 SMNVEV (reference sequence). The V gene lost 7 bases and the J gene lost 3 bases, with 10 bases spanning the gap. CDR3 DNA sequence: TGTGCCAGCAAGACGGGAAACTACAATGAGCAGTTCTTC. Protein sequence: CASKTGNYNEQFF.

The chain links TRBV19 to TRBJ2-3; the D gene is possibly TRBD1 (6 bases). V gave up 9 bases and J gave up 0 bases, with 19 bases separating them. CDR1 and CDR2 (germline): LNHDA, SQIVND (reference sequence). CDR3 length equals 16 residues. This CDR3 reads CASRSGTPISTDTQYF. The CDR3 coding sequence is TGTGCCAGCCGATCGGGGACACCAATTAGCACAGATACGCAGTATTTT.

The chain recombines TRBV6-1 with TRBJ2-5; D may be TRBD2 (5 bases). Trimming shortened V by 3 bases and J by 2 bases, and 13 bases separated the two germline ends. The germline CDR1 and CDR2 sequences are MNHNS and SASEGT. The CDR3 sequence is 15 residues long. CDR3 sequence: CASSEVVGAQETQYF. For the CDR3, the DNA is TGTGCCAGCAGTGAGGTGGTGGGAGCGCAAGAGACCCAGTACTTC.

The chain carries TRBV19 and TRBJ1-3; D is ambiguous. Germline lookup yields CDR1 LNHDA and CDR2 SQIVND (reference sequence). Trimming took 6 bases from V and 0 from J, leaving 9 bases between them. The CDR3 has 14 residues. CDR3 nucleotide sequence: TGTGCCAGTAGGCAGGTCAGCTCTGGAAACACCATATATTTT. Amino acid sequence: CASRQVSSGNTIYF.

In its sample, this clone was seen a few times. The genes are TRBV6-1 and TRBJ1-1; unclear D gene. The germline V gene has CDR1 MNHNS and CDR2 SASEGT. The CDR3 runs 14 residues. Trimming cost V 3 bases and J 2 bases, with 10 bases left between them. As DNA, the CDR3 is TGTGCCAGCAGTGAGTTGTCCACTAACACTGAAGCTTTCTTT. It specifies CASSELSTNTEAFF.